This T cell receptor (beta chain) was retrieved from a study of neoadjuvant anti-PD-1 for oral cavity cancer. Most tumor samples had approximately 5 ug input DNA in two replicates. The repertoire was sequenced with immunoSEQ multiplex PCR; TCRdb's copy has only in-frame clones and lacks some. The data contain about 12,000 clones, 60% to 80% of them singletons. As concerns this clone: Its antigen is currently unknown.

General study results and limits: Expansion of preexisting intratumoral clones was suggested to aid response. Higher pretreatment blood Treg/Th17 ratios correlated with higher pretreatment blood and lower post-treatment tumor TCRbeta clonality.

Germline V gene sequence: CDR1 SGHRS, CDR2 YFSETQ. The junction had 12 bases not matched to a gene; V was cut back by 3 bases and J by 4 bases. CDR3 length: 17 amino acids. Here the sequenced sample was tumor tissue, taken before nivolumab (anti-PD-1) treatment. The chain carries TRBV5-1 and TRBJ1-2; 10 positions agree with TRBD1. The TCR was taken from a person aged 35-79 years with oral cavity squamous cell carcinoma. The donor label of this sample is uncertain. Here the CDR3 DNA reads TGCGCCAGCAGCTCCCTTGGGAAGACAGGGGGCCCCTATGGCTACACCTTC. This codes for CASSSLGKTGGPYGYTF.